Shown below are 7 T cell receptor beta chains from a single sample sequenced in a study of T cell changes during pregnancy in multiple sclerosis. TCRdb's table, derived via immunoSEQ multiplex PCR, lists solely in-frame clones and lacks some. The sample has 60,000 to 90,000 clones, roughly 90% seen once. Sequencing was performed on peripheral blood, taken in the first trimester of pregnancy. These receptors were collected from a female donor in good health, enrolled as a control in a pregnancy study.

The chain recombines TRBV28 with TRBJ2-1; D may be TRBD2 (5 bases). This CDR3 is 14 amino acids long. V was shortened by 6 bases and J by 7 bases, with 16 bases between the two germline ends. Germline V gene sequence: CDR1 MDHEN, CDR2 SYDVKM. The CDR3 nucleotides are TGTGCCAGCAGGTGGGATTTATTAGCGAATGAGCAGTTCTTC. Amino acids: CASRWDLLANEQFF.

The chain recombines TRBV5-1 with TRBJ1-1; 7 positions agree with TRBD1. The germline gives CDR1 SGHRS, CDR2 YFSETQ. CDR3 size: 14 residues. V shed 3 bases and J 8 bases; nucleotides not matched to a gene: 10. The CDR3 region is CASSWNRGLSEAFF. CDR3 bases: TGCGCCAGCAGCTGGAACAGGGGTTTATCCGAAGCTTTCTTT.

The rearrangement joins TRBV7-8 to TRBJ2-7; D is unclear. Germline values: CDR1 SGHVS, CDR2 FQNEAQ. The CDR3 spans 17 residues. Deletions cut 5 bases from V and 6 bases from J, with 26 bases between. The CDR3 DNA follows: TGTGCCAGCAGCAATTCGCCCGAGACCCGTCCTACAGCCGAGCAGTACTTC. Translation: CASSNSPETRPTAEQYF.

The V gene is TRBV7-9, the J gene TRBJ2-3; D is possibly TRBD1 (6 bases). This CDR3 is built from 13 residues. In germline, CDR1 is SEHNR, CDR2 FQNEAQ (reference sequence). V lost 6 bases to trimming and J lost 6 bases, with 13 bases between them. CDR3 sequence (DNA): TGTGCCAGCAGTTACAGGGTTTCGGATACGCAGTATTTT. Amino acids: CASSYRVSDTQYF.

In its sample, this clone was seen a few times. The chain recombines TRBV4-1 with TRBJ2-1; TRBD1 matches at 10 bases. The J segment lost 7 bases and the V segment lost 4 bases, leaving 10 bases of the junction unmatched. The CDR3 spans 16 residues. Looked up from germline, CDR1 is MGHRA and CDR2 is YSYEKL. Here the CDR3 DNA reads TGCGCCAGCAGCCTTCAACCCCCGGGACAGGGGAATGAGCAGTTCTTC. It yields the protein CASSLQPPGQGNEQFF.

This clone occurred once. The genes are TRBV10-3 and TRBJ2-7; 7 bases align to TRBD2. This CDR3 is built from 14 residues. Losses at the gene ends were 3 bases for V and 3 bases for J; bases not matched to a gene: 5. Germline CDR1 ENHRY, CDR2 SYGVKD. This CDR3 reads CAISDLAGIYEQYF. The CDR3 DNA reads TGTGCCATCAGTGACTTAGCGGGCATCTACGAGCAGTACTTC.

This chain links TRBV7-2 with TRBJ1-2; D unresolved. CDR1 is SGHTA and CDR2 is FQGNSA in the germline V gene. This CDR3 contains 14 residues. V lost 0 bases to trimming and J lost 0 bases, with 5 bases between them. This CDR3 is CASSLAATNYGYTF. The CDR3 DNA follows: TGTGCCAGCAGCTTAGCTGCTACTAACTATGGCTACACCTTC. Complete variable domain (other parts from reference TRBV7-2 and TRBJ1-2): GAGVSQSPSNKVTEKGKDVELRCDPISGHTALYWYRQSLGQGLEFLIYFQGNSAPDKSGLPSDRFSAERTGGSVSTLTIQRTQQEDSAVYLCASSLAATNYGYTFGSGTRLTVV.